Each of the 12 T cell receptor beta chains below was sequenced from the same sample in a study of T-cell reconstitution after alpha-beta-depleted transplantation in children. Unique molecular identifiers featured in how the TCRbeta library was prepared. TCRdb processed the PCR reads anew with MiXCR; each CDR3 protein has one entry. The profile covers fewer than 750,000 distinct CDR3 sequences, with 20% to 25% appearing a single time and around an eighth taken by the ten largest. The specimen comprised PBMCs, mostly from graft donor cells, sampled 360 days after TCRalphabeta/CD19-depleted stem cell transplant. These receptors were collected from a boy younger than two who had a stem cell transplant for acute myeloid leukemia, so the T cells may come from the graft donor.

The chain employs TRBV6-1 and TRBJ1-5; 7 bases align to TRBD1. The CDR3 spans 16 residues. The germline CDR1 and CDR2 sequences are MNHNS and SASEGT. The V segment lost 2 bases and the J segment 5 bases; nucleotides outside the gene matches: 9. CDR3 protein: CASSEIPGQTYQPQHF. DNA of the CDR3: TGTGCCAGCAGTGAAATTCCGGGACAGACTTATCAGCCCCAGCATTTT.

At least ten counts were recorded for this clonotype. The chain combines TRBV3-1 with TRBJ1-1, with D unresolved. Germline lookup yields CDR1 LGHDT and CDR2 YNNKEL (reference sequence). The ends were cut back, 2 bases at V and 5 bases at J, with 12 bases in the middle. CDR3 size: 14 residues. The CDR3 region has the DNA TGTGCCAGCAGCCAACAATCGCGGGTTACTGAAGCTTTCTTT. This codes for CASSQQSRVTEAFF. The full variable domain, its missing parts supplied by reference TRBV3-1 and TRBJ1-1, is DTAVSQTPKYLVTQMGNDKSIKCEQNLGHDTMYWYKQDSKKFLKIMFSYNNKELIINETVPNRFSPKSPDKAHLNLHINSLELGDSAVYFCASSQQSRVTEAFFGQGTRLTVV.

The rearrangement uses TRBV6-2 or TRBV6-3 and TRBJ2-5; 8 bases line up with TRBD1. Per the germline V gene, CDR1 is MNHEY and CDR2 is SVGEGT. The CDR3 totals 15 residues. Germline trimming cut 2 bases from V and 5 bases from J; bases unmatched to any gene: 7. The CDR3 spells CASSYPRTGYETQYF. The CDR3, as DNA: TGTGCCAGCAGTTACCCCCGGACAGGGTATGAGACCCAGTACTTC.

The chain has TRBV7-6 and TRBJ2-1; TRBD1 agrees at 8 bases. The ends lost 8 bases at V and 2 bases at J; junction bases unmatched: 5. Per germline, CDR1 SGHVS and CDR2 FNYEAQ. CDR3 size: 14 residues. Written as DNA, the CDR3 is TGTGCCAGCCAAACAGGGGGGCCCTACAATGAGCAGTTCTTC. Encoded protein: CASQTGGPYNEQFF.

This clonotype was detected ten times or more. CDR3 sequence: CASSFPPQETQYF. CDR3 in DNA: TGTGCCAGCAGCTTCCCCCCTCAAGAGACCCAGTACTTC. The chain has TRBV7-2 and TRBJ2-5; D not certain. The CDR3 runs to 13 residues. Between the trimmed V and J ends, which lost 3 bases and 2 bases, there was a span of 7 bases. Germline V CDR1 and CDR2: SGHTA, FQGNSA.

The chain has TRBV20-1 and TRBJ1-1, with 11 positions matching TRBD1. From germline, CDR1 is DFQATT and CDR2 SNEGSKA (reference sequence). This CDR3 has 12 amino acids. The CDR3 nucleotides read TGCGGAGGGGGACAGGGGGACACTGAAGCTTTCTTT. Its protein is CGGGQGDTEAFF.

In this sample, this clonotype turned up many times. V is TRBV15 and J is TRBJ2-5, with 7 bases identical to TRBD2. J lost 4 bases, V lost 4 bases, and 6 bases had no gene match. The CDR3 extends over 14 amino acids. Per the germline V gene, CDR1 is LNHNV and CDR2 is YYDKDF (reference sequence). The CDR3 DNA reads as TGTGCCACCAGCATAGGACTAGACGGAGAGACCCAGTACTTC. The encoded protein is CATSIGLDGETQYF. Full variable domain (outside the CDR3, taken from reference TRBV15 and TRBJ2-5): DAMVIQNPRYQVTQFGKPVTLSCSQTLNHNVMYWYQQKSSQAPKLLFHYYDKDFNNEADTPDNFQSRRPNTSFCFLDIRSPGLGDTAMYLCATSIGLDGETQYFGPGTRLLVL.

Of note for this clonotype: One junction end does not reproduce the germline sequence, and a read error may be involved. J is TRBJ2-5 and V is TRBV29-1; the D gene is possibly TRBD1 (5 bases). Per germline, CDR1 SQVTM and CDR2 ANQGSEA. This CDR3 region has 14 residues. The CDR3 loop reads CSVDGPTEEKTKYF. In DNA, the CDR3 is TGCAGCGTTGATGGGCCGACAGAGGAGAAGACCAAGTACTTC.

V gene TRBV30 combines with J gene TRBJ2-7; D is perhaps TRBD2 (6 bases). In germline, CDR1 is GTSNPN, CDR2 SVGIG (reference sequence). The CDR3 is 12 residues long. The germline V and J ends were trimmed by 2 bases and 5 bases, with 10 bases remaining between them. CDR3 sequence: CAWSFSGDEQYF. In DNA, the CDR3 is TGTGCCTGGAGTTTTAGCGGAGACGAGCAGTACTTC.

This clonotype has ten or more counts. The V call is TRBV3-1, the J call TRBJ2-7; 9 nucleotides line up with TRBD2. The CDR3 is 17 amino acids. The ends lost 4 bases at V and 3 bases at J; junction bases unmatched: 13. The V gene's germline CDR1 is LGHDT and CDR2 YNNKEL (reference sequence). CDR3 sequence (DNA): TGTGCCAGCAGCCGAACTCCCCCGGGACTAGCTGGCTACGAGCAGTACTTC. Translating gives CASSRTPPGLAGYEQYF.

The table lists this clonotype with many counts. V is TRBV20-1 and J is TRBJ2-6; D remains unclear. V gave up 6 bases and J gave up 0 bases, with 3 bases separating them. The CDR3 runs 12 residues. Germline CDR1 is DFQATT and CDR2 is SNEGSKA (reference sequence). CDR3 sequence: CSAYSGANVLTF. Written as DNA, the CDR3 is TGCAGTGCCTACTCTGGGGCCAACGTCCTGACTTTC.

This clonotype was detected ten times or more. V gene TRBV12-3 or TRBV12-4 combines with J gene TRBJ2-1; D gene unclear. The CDR3 totals 11 residues. V shed 7 bases and J shed 5 bases, with 6 bases lying between them. The CDR3 loop is CASKGHNEQFF. As DNA, the CDR3 is TGTGCCAGCAAAGGACACAATGAGCAGTTCTTC.